This entry lists 10 T cell receptor beta chains sequenced from one sample in a study of cytomegalovirus exposure and HLA in healthy donors. Use of 60 Vbeta and 13 Jbeta primers characterized the PCR. Sequencing used immunoSEQ multiplex PCR; TCRdb keeps in-frame clones, though not all of them. Of some 140,000 clones detected, roughly 80% appear once; the ten largest clones hold roughly 7.7%. Sequencing was done on a sample of PBMCs. The receptors come from a man aged 25-40 years in good health and CMV-seropositive.

This clone was seen once. The chain has TRBV6-1 and TRBJ2-7; D unclear. The CDR3 loop spans 12 amino acids. Trimming pared 7 bases from V and 2 bases from J, leaving 9 bases between. From germline, CDR1 is MNHNS and CDR2 SASEGT. In DNA form, the CDR3 reads TGTGCCAGCAATGACCGTCCCTACGAGCAGTACTTC. The encoded protein is CASNDRPYEQYF.

As DNA, the CDR3 is TGTGCCAGCAGTTCCGGGATCCTGGTAGACGAGCAGTACTTC. Protein product: CASSSGILVDEQYF. This sequence joins TRBV27 and TRBJ2-7; possible D gene TRBD2, 5 bases. CDR1 and CDR2 (germline): MNHEY, SMNVEV (reference sequence). V was trimmed by 4 bases and J by 5 bases, leaving 15 bases between them. This CDR3 is built from 14 residues.

Concerning this clone: The junction differs from germline at one of its ends, possibly a read error. Other DNA sequences within the sample encode an identical CDR3. The CDR3 sequence: CASQVGGDEKLFF. CDR3 DNA sequence: TGTGCCAGCCAGGTAGGGGGCGATGAAAAGCTGTTTTTT. This chain joins TRBV28 and TRBJ1-4; 7 bases agree with TRBD1. CDR3 size: 13 residues. Germline CDR1 and CDR2: MDHEN and SYDVKM.

The chain employs TRBV4-1 and TRBJ2-1; 13 positions agree with TRBD2. With 4 bases clipped from V and 5 bases from J, the junction kept 11 bases outside the gene matches. CDR1 is MGHRA and CDR2 is YSYEKL in the germline V gene. This CDR3 is 18 amino acids long. The CDR3 DNA reads as TGCGCCAGCAGCCCTCCGGGACTAGCGGGATTACCTGACAATGAGCAGTTCTTC. Its translation: CASSPPGLAGLPDNEQFF.

This sequence joins TRBV27 and TRBJ2-1; maybe TRBD2 (5 bases). V lost 8 bases to trimming and J lost 10 bases, with 12 bases between them. The CDR3 runs to 11 residues. Germline V gene sequence: CDR1 MNHEY, CDR2 SMNVEV (reference sequence). The CDR3 protein is CASVGVREQFF. The CDR3 DNA reads TGTGCCAGCGTCGGGGTCCGGGAGCAGTTCTTC.

The chain uses TRBV29-1 and TRBJ2-3; no reliable D call. This CDR3 has 13 amino acids. Germline lookup yields CDR1 SQVTM and CDR2 ANQGSEA. V was pared by 4 bases and J by 6 bases, with 14 bases between. The CDR3: CSVAPLIMDTQYF. The CDR3 region has the DNA TGCAGCGTTGCTCCCCTAATAATGGATACGCAGTATTTT.

The chain uses TRBV19 and TRBJ1-2; 8 positions agree with TRBD1. The V segment lost 5 bases and the J segment 7 bases; nucleotides outside the gene matches: 6. Germline V lookup: CDR1 LNHDA, CDR2 SQIVND (reference sequence). CDR3 length: 13 amino acids. In DNA, the CDR3 is TGTGCCAGTAGTGGCAGGGGGCACGGTGGCTACACCTTC. Protein sequence: CASSGRGHGGYTF.

As for this clone: At one end the junction does not follow the germline gene, possibly because of a read error. The J gene is TRBJ1-1, the V gene TRBV27; the D is unclear. The germline V gene has CDR1 MNHEY and CDR2 SMNVEV (reference sequence). The CDR3 covers 14 residues. For the CDR3, the DNA is TGTGCCAGCAGTTTGGAAGGAGTGAAGACTGAAGCTTTCTTT. Translated, it gives CASSLEGVKTEAFF.

The chain employs TRBV30 and TRBJ2-4; 15 bases are a match to TRBD2. Germline CDR1 and CDR2: GTSNPN and SVGIG (reference sequence). The CDR3 has 19 residues. V dropped 4 bases and J dropped 1; count of bases not matched to a gene: 11. The CDR3 coding sequence is TGTGCCTGGAACCGAGGGGGACTAGCGGGAGGTCCGGCCAAAAACATTCAGTACTTC. Encoded protein: CAWNRGGLAGGPAKNIQYF.

V and J are TRBV5-4 and TRBJ1-2; 7 positions agree with TRBD1. CDR3 size: 16 residues. V dropped 4 bases and J dropped 0; count of bases not matched to a gene: 9. Germline CDR1 is SGHNT and CDR2 is YYREEE (reference sequence). The CDR3 sequence is CASSSRDSDPNYGYTF. Here the CDR3 DNA reads TGTGCCAGCAGCAGCCGGGACAGCGACCCTAACTATGGCTACACCTTC. The whole variable domain, filled in from reference TRBV5-4 and TRBJ1-2, reads ETGVTQSPTHLIKTRGQQVTLRCSSQSGHNTVSWYQQALGQGPQFIFQYYREEENGRGNFPPRFSGLQFPNYSSELNVNALELDDSALYLCASSSRDSDPNYGYTFGSGTRLTVV.